This TCR beta chain was obtained from a study of early T cells in non-severe SARS-CoV-2 infection. Study as a whole: Sequencing used unsorted whole-blood bulk RNA, so chains lack pairing. Findings and caveats of the study: Private and CD4 specificities were missed by VDJdb matching, skewed to anti-spike CD8.

Details on this clonotype: What it binds is not known.

Unique molecular identifiers were attached to individual cDNA molecules. TCRdb reprocessed the 5' RACE reads with MiXCR, giving one entry per CDR3 protein. Found here are some 48,000 distinct CDR3 sequences, 6% to 8% of them singletons; the top ten hold 5.5% to 8%. V lost 6 bases and J 0 bases, leaving 6 bases between the germline ends. Germline V gene sequence: CDR1 MNHEY, CDR2 SVGEGT. This CDR3 comprises 13 residues. The sample consisted of whole blood, taken at baseline. The J gene is TRBJ2-1, the V gene TRBV6-2 or TRBV6-3; D ambiguous. The receptor was isolated from an adult who was a healthcare worker with PCR-confirmed SARS-CoV-2 infection or an uninfected control (not recorded which). CDR3 sequence: CASRASSYNEQFF. The CDR3 region has the DNA TGTGCCAGCAGGGCAAGCTCCTACAATGAGCAGTTCTTC.